This passage covers 3 T cell receptor beta chains from one sample sequenced in a study of blood T cell repertoires in COVID-19. The method was immunoSEQ multiplex PCR; TCRdb's version includes in-frame clones alone and lacks a portion of them. The sample yields 25,000 to 35,000 clones, approximately 88% seen once. Sequenced input: peripheral blood. Receptors were obtained from a man in his 60s with COVID-19, enrolled during active disease.

The chain is built from TRBV5-4 and TRBJ2-2; TRBD1 might be the D (5 bases). Germline-derived CDR1 and CDR2 are SGHNT and YYREEE (reference sequence). CDR3 length: 15 amino acids. V lost 3 bases and J lost 4, with 13 bases in between. This chain's CDR3 is CASSSQGGATGELFF. The CDR3 coding sequence is TGTGCCAGCAGCTCCCAGGGCGGAGCCACCGGGGAGCTGTTTTTT.

This rearrangement joins TRBV30 to TRBJ1-1, with D possibly TRBD1 on 5 matching bases. V was trimmed by 0 bases and J by 0 bases, leaving 14 bases between them. The CDR3 loop spans 16 amino acids. Germline V gene data show CDR1 as GTSNPN and CDR2 as SVGIG (reference sequence). CDR3 loop: CAWSVLGGMMNTEAFF. In nucleotides, the CDR3 is TGTGCCTGGAGTGTACTTGGGGGGATGATGAACACTGAAGCTTTCTTT.

The chain carries TRBV24-1 and TRBJ2-1; 7 bases agree with TRBD2. Germline assignment: CDR1 KGHDR and CDR2 SFDVKD. V shed 4 bases and J 0 bases; nucleotides not matched to a gene: 5. The CDR3 is made up of 16 amino acids. The CDR3 loop is CATSDAGGSSYNEQFF. The CDR3 coding sequence is TGTGCCACCAGTGACGCCGGCGGGAGCTCCTACAATGAGCAGTTCTTC.